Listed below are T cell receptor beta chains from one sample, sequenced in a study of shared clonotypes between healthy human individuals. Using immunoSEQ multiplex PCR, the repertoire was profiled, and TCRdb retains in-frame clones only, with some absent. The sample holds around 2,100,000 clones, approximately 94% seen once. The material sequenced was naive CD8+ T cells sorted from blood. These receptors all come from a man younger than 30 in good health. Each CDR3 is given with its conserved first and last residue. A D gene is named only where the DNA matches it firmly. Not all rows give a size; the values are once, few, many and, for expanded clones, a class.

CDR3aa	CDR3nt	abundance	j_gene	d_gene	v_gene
CASSWGAGGFYNEQFF	TGTGCCAGCAGCTGGGGTGCGGGAGGATTCTACAATGAGCAGTTCTTC	NA	TRBJ2-1	TRBD2	TRBV5-6
CASSSWDGNSPLHF	TGTGCCAGCAGTTCCTGGGACGGCAATTCACCCCTCCACTTT	NA	TRBJ1-6	NA	TRBV28
CASSSRGFTGVYGYTF	TGTGCCAGCAGCTCGAGGGGGTTTACGGGGGTCTATGGCTACACCTTC	NA	TRBJ1-2	NA	TRBV13
CASSGAYEQYF	TGTGCCAGCAGTGGCGCCTACGAGCAGTACTTC	NA	TRBJ2-7	NA	TRBV6-5
CAWGKGNEQYF	TGTGCCTGGGGGAAGGGCAACGAGCAGTACTTC	NA	TRBJ2-7	NA	TRBV30
CASSSGGPGNEQFF	TGTGCCAGCAGCTCGGGAGGGCCAGGGAATGAGCAGTTCTTC	NA	TRBJ2-1	TRBD2	TRBV7-9
CASRTPDGFRDYGYTF	TGTGCCAGCAGAACCCCGGACGGATTTCGAGACTATGGCTACACCTTC	NA	TRBJ1-2	NA	TRBV27
CASSSQGGLNTGELFF	TGTGCCAGCAGCTCGCAGGGGGGCCTTAACACCGGGGAGCTGTTTTTT	NA	TRBJ2-2	NA	TRBV7-9
CAWNRGTSYEQFF	TGTGCCTGGAACCGCGGGACTAGTTATGAGCAGTTCTTC	NA	TRBJ2-1	TRBD2	TRBV30
CASSSPGTFYNEQFF	TGTGCCAGCAGTTCCCCGGGAACCTTCTACAATGAGCAGTTCTTC	NA	TRBJ2-1	NA	TRBV6-1
CATSREPNEKLFF	TGTGCCACCAGCAGAGAGCCCAATGAAAAACTGTTTTTT	NA	TRBJ1-4	NA	TRBV15
CASTGTWSSGANVLTF	TGTGCCAGCACAGGGACGTGGAGCTCTGGGGCCAACGTCCTGACTTTC	NA	TRBJ2-6	NA	TRBV2
CASNNGEDKLFF	TGTGCCAGCAACAATGGGGAGGATAAACTGTTTTTT	NA	TRBJ1-4	NA	TRBV6-4
CASSPASGYEQYF	TGTGCCAGCAGCCCCGCTAGCGGATACGAGCAGTACTTC	NA	TRBJ2-7	TRBD2	TRBV5-4
CASSFLGEGETQYF	TGTGCCAGCAGTTTTTTGGGGGAGGGAGAGACCCAGTACTTC	NA	TRBJ2-5	TRBD2	TRBV28
CASSVGSSAGHEQYF	TGTGCCAGCAGCGTAGGATCTAGCGCTGGGCACGAGCAGTACTTC	NA	TRBJ2-7	NA	TRBV9
CASSSGTDRLYGYTF	TGTGCCAGCTCCTCAGGGACAGATCGCTTATATGGCTACACCTTC	NA	TRBJ1-2	TRBD1	TRBV27
CASREYSGSPYEQYF	TGTGCCAGCAGAGAGTATAGCGGGAGCCCCTACGAGCAGTACTTC	NA	TRBJ2-7	TRBD2	TRBV7-2
CSASRENEQYF	TGCAGTGCTTCCCGGGAGAACGAGCAGTACTTC	NA	TRBJ2-7	NA	TRBV20-1
CASSDPTQGMGSGNTIYF	TGTGCCAGCAGCGACCCAACGCAGGGTATGGGCTCTGGAAACACCATATATTTT	NA	TRBJ1-3	NA	TRBV9
CASSYSGGAPYEQFF	TGTGCCAGCAGTTACAGCGGGGGGGCCCCGTATGAGCAGTTCTTC	NA	TRBJ2-1	TRBD2	TRBV27
CASSPRQMNTEAFF	TGTGCCAGCAGCCCCCGCCAGATGAACACTGAAGCTTTCTTT	NA	TRBJ1-1	NA	TRBV5-8
CASSPRVGETQYF	TGTGCCAGCAGCCCCCGGGTCGGAGAGACCCAGTACTTC	NA	TRBJ2-5	NA	TRBV7-9
CASSHGVNTEAFF	TGCGCCAGCAGCCACGGCGTGAACACTGAAGCTTTCTTT	NA	TRBJ1-1	NA	TRBV4-1
CSARTADYGYTF	TGCAGCGCCAGGACAGCCGATTATGGCTACACCTTC	NA	TRBJ1-2	NA	TRBV29-1
CASRRQGGEQYF	TGTGCCAGTAGAAGACAGGGTGGGGAGCAGTACTTC	NA	TRBJ2-7	TRBD1	TRBV19
CASRTLAGVTDTQYF	TGTGCCAGCAGGACTTTAGCGGGAGTCACAGATACGCAGTATTTT	NA	TRBJ2-3	TRBD2	TRBV27
CASSLGGGYPAQETQYF	TGTGCCAGCAGCTTGGGCGGGGGTTATCCTGCCCAAGAGACCCAGTACTTC	NA	TRBJ2-5	TRBD2	TRBV5-4
CASIGLADYEQYF	TGTGCCAGCATAGGACTAGCGGACTACGAGCAGTACTTC	NA	TRBJ2-7	TRBD2	TRBV2
CASSIVALAGGQETQYF	TGTGCCAGTAGTATAGTTGCCCTAGCGGGGGGTCAAGAGACCCAGTACTTC	NA	TRBJ2-5	TRBD2	TRBV19
CASSLRQTSGSHEQYF	TGTGCCAGCAGTTTACGCCAGACTAGCGGGAGCCACGAGCAGTACTTC	NA	TRBJ2-7	TRBD2	TRBV27
CASSLGDFSNQPQHF	TGTGCCAGCAGCCTGGGGGATTTTAGCAATCAGCCCCAGCATTTT	NA	TRBJ1-5	NA	TRBV6-1
CASSRGTSGYNEQFF	TGTGCCAGCAGCAGAGGGACTAGCGGGTACAATGAGCAGTTCTTC	NA	TRBJ2-1	TRBD2	TRBV13
CASSLIAGGLETQYF	TGTGCCAGCAGCTTAATAGCGGGAGGGTTAGAGACCCAGTACTTC	NA	TRBJ2-5	TRBD2	TRBV7-8
CASSSRDRGCHQPQHF	TGTGCCAGCAGCTCCCGGGACAGGGGATGTCATCAGCCCCAGCATTTT	once	TRBJ1-5	NA	TRBV21-1
CASSLSLPGGMYF	TGTGCCAGCAGCTTATCGCTTCCGGGAGGAATGTACTTC	NA	TRBJ2-7	TRBD2	TRBV7-2
CASSYSLEKHF	TGTGCCAGCAGTTACAGTTTGGAGAAACATTTT	NA	TRBJ1-5	NA	TRBV6-6